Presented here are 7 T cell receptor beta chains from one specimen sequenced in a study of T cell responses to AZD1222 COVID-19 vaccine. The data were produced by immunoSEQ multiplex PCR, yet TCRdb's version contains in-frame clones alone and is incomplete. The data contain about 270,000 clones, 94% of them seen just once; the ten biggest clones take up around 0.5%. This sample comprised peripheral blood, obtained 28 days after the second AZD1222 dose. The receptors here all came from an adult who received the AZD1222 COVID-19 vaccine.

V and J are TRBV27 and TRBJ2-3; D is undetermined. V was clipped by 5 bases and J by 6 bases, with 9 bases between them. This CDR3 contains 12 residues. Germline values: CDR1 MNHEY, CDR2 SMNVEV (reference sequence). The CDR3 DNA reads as TGTGCCAGCAGTCCTCAGTCTGATACGCAGTATTTT. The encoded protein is CASSPQSDTQYF.

CDR3 sequence reads: CSAIAGVRVNTEAFF. The CDR3 DNA reads as TGCAGCGCTATTGCGGGGGTCCGAGTGAACACTGAAGCTTTCTTT. V gene TRBV29-1 combines with J gene TRBJ1-1, with D possibly matching TRBD1 (5 bases). The CDR3 extends over 15 amino acids. The V gene's germline CDR1 is SQVTM and CDR2 ANQGSEA. V lost 7 bases, J lost 0 bases, and 18 bases lay in between.

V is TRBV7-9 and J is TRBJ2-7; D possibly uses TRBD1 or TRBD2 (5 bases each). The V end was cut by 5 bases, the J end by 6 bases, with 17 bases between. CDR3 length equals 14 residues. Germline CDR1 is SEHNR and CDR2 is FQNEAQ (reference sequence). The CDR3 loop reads CASSDRRGNIEQYF. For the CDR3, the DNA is TGTGCCAGCAGCGACCGACGGGGCAACATCGAGCAGTACTTC.

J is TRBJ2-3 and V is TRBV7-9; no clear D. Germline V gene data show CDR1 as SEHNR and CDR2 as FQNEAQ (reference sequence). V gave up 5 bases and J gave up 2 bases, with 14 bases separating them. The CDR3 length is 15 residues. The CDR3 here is CASSQQASSTDTQYF. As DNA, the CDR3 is TGTGCCAGCAGCCAGCAGGCCAGTTCCACAGATACGCAGTATTTT.

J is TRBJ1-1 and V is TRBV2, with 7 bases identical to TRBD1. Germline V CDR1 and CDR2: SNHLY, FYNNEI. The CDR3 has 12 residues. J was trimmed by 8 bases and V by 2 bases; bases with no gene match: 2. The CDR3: CASSEQDREAFF. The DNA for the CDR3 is TGTGCCAGCAGTGAACAGGACAGGGAAGCTTTCTTT.

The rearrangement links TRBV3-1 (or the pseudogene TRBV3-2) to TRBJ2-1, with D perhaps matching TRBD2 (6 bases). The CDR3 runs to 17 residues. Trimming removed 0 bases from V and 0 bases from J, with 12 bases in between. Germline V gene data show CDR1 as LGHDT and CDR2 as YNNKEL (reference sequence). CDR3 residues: CASSQERDPFSYNEQFF. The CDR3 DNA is TGTGCCAGCAGCCAAGAGCGGGACCCATTCTCCTACAATGAGCAGTTCTTC.

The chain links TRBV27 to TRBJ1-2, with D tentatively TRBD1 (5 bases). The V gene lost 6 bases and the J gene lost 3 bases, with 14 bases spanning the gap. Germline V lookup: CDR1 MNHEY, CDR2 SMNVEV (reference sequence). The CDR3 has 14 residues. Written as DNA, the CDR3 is TGTGCCAGCAGGCCCAGGGCGACCCACTATGGCTACACCTTC. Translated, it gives CASRPRATHYGYTF.